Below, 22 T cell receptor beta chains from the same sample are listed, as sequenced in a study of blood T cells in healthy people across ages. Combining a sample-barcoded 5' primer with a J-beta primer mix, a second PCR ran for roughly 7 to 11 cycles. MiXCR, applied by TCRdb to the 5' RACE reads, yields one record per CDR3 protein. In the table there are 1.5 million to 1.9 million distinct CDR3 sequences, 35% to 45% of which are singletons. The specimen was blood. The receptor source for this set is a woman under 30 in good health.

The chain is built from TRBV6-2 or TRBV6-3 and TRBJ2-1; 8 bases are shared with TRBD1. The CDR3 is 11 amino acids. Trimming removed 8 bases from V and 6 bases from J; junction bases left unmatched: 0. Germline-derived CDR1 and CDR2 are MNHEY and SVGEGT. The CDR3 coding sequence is TGTGCCAGCGACAGGGGCAATGAGCAGTTCTTC. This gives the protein CASDRGNEQFF.

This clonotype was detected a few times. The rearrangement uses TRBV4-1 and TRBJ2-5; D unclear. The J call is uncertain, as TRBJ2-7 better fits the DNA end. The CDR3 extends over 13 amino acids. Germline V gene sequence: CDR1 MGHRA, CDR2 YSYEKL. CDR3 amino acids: CASSQDWGSEQYF. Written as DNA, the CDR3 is TGCGCCAGCAGCCAAGATTGGGGATCCGAGCAGTACTTC.

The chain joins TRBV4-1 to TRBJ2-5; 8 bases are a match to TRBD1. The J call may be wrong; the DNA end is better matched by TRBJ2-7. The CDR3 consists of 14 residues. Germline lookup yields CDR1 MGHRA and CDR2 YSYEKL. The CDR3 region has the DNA TGCGCCAGCACTTTACAGGGGGGATTGAACGAGCAGTACTTC. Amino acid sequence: CASTLQGGLNEQYF.

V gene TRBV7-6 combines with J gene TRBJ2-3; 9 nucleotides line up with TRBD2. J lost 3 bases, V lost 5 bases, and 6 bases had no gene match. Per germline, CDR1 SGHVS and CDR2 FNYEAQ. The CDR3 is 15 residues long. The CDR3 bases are TGTGCCAGCAGCATTAGCGGGAGAAGGACAGATACGCAGTATTTT. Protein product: CASSISGRRTDTQYF.

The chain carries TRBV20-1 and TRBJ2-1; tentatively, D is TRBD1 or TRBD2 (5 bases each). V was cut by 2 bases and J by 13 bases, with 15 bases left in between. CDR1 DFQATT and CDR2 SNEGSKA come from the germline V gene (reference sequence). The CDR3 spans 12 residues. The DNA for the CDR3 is TGCAGTGCTAGACAGGGATGGGAGACCCAGTTCTTC. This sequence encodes CSARQGWETQFF.

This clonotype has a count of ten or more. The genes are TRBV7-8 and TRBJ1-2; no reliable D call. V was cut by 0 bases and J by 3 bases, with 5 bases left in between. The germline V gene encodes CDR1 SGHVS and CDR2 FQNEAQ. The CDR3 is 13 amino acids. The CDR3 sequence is CASSLATDYGYTF. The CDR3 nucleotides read TGTGCCAGCAGCTTAGCGACCGACTATGGCTACACCTTC.

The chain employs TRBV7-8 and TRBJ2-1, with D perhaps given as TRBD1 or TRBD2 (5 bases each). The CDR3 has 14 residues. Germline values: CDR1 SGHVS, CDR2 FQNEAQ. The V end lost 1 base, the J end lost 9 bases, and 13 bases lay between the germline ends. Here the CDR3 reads CASSLGGIVIEQFF. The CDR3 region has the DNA TGTGCCAGCAGCTTAGGGGGGATAGTAATTGAGCAGTTCTTC. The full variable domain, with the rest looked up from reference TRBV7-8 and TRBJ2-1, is GAGVSQSPRYKVAKRGQDVALRCDPISGHVSLFWYQQALGQGPEFLTYFQNEAQLDKSGLPSDRFFAERPEGSVSTLKIQRTQQEDSAVYLCASSLGGIVIEQFFGPGTRLTVL.

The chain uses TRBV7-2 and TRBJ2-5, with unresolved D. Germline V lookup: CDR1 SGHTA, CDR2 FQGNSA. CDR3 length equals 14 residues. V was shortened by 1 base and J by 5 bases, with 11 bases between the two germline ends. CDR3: CASSLVSKSETQYF. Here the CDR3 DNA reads TGTGCCAGCAGCTTAGTTAGTAAATCGGAGACCCAGTACTTC.

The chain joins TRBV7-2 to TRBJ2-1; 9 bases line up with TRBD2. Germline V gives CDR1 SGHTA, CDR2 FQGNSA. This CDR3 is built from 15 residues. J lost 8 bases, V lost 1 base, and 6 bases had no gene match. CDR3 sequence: CASSLVSSGADEQFF. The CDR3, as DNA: TGTGCCAGCAGCTTAGTGTCTAGCGGGGCCGATGAGCAGTTCTTC.

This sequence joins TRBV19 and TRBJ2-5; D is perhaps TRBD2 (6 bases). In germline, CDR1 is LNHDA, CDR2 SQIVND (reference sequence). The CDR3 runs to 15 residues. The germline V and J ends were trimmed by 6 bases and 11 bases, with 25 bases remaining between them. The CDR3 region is CASRTLGTGGNEQYF. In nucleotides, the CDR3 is TGTGCCAGTAGAACCCTTGGGACCGGAGGGAATGAGCAGTACTTC. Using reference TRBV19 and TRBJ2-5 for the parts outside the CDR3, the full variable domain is DGGITQSPKYLFRKEGQNVTLSCEQNLNHDAMYWYRQDPGQGLRLIYYSQIVNDFQKGDIAEGYSVSREKKESFPLTVTSAQKNPTAFYLCASRTLGTGGNEQYFGPGTRLLVL.

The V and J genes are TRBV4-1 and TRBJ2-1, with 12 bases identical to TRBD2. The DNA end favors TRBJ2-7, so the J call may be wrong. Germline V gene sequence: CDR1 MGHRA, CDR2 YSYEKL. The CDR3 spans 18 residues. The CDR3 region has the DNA TGCGCCAGCAGCCAAGCACTATTCGGACTAGCGGGGAACAATGAGCAGTACTTC. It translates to CASSQALFGLAGNNEQYF.

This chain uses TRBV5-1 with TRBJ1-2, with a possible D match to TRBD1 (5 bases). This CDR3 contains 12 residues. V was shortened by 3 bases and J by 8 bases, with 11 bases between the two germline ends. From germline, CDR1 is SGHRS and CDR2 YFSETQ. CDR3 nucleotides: TGCGCCAGCAGCTCGCAGCAGGGAGGCTACACCTTC. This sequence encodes CASSSQQGGYTF. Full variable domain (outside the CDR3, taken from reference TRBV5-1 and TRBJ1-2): KAGVTQTPRYLIKTRGQQVTLSCSPISGHRSVSWYQQTPGQGLQFLFEYFSETQRNKGNFPGRFSGRQFSNSRSEMNVSTLELGDSALYLCASSSQQGGYTFGSGTRLTVV.

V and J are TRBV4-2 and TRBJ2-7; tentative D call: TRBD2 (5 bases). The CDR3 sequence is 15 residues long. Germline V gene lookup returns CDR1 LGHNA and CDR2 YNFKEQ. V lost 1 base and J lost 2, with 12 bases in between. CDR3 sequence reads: CASSQARASPYEQYF. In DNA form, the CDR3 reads TGTGCCAGCAGCCAAGCGAGGGCCTCTCCCTACGAGCAGTACTTC.

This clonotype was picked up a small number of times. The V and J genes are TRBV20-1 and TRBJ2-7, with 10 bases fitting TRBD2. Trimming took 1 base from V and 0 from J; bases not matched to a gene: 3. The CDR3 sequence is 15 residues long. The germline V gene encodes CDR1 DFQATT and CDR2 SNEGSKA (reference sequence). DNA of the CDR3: TGCAGTGCTAGAGGGCTAGCGGGAGACTCCTACGAGCAGTACTTC. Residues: CSARGLAGDSYEQYF.

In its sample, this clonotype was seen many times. CDR3 amino acids: CASSQDAGDGYTF. The CDR3 coding sequence is TGCGCCAGCAGCCAAGATGCAGGGGACGGCTACACCTTC. The chain combines TRBV4-1 with TRBJ1-2; D might be TRBD1 (6 bases). Trimming took 0 bases from V and 8 from J, leaving 10 bases between them. The CDR3 totals 13 residues. Germline CDR1 and CDR2: MGHRA and YSYEKL.

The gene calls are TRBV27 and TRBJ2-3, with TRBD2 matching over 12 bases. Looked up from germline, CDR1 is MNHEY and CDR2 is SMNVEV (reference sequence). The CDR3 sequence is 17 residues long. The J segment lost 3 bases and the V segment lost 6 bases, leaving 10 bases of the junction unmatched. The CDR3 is CASRLAGGPLETDTQYF. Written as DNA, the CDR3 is TGTGCCAGCAGGCTAGCGGGAGGGCCGCTAGAGACAGATACGCAGTATTTT.

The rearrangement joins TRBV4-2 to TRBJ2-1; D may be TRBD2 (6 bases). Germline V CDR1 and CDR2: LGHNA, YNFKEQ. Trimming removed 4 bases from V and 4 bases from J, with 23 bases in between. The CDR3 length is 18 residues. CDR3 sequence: CASSPPVGGVTVYNEQFF. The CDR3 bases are TGTGCCAGCAGCCCTCCTGTGGGAGGAGTAACGGTTTACAATGAGCAGTTCTTC.

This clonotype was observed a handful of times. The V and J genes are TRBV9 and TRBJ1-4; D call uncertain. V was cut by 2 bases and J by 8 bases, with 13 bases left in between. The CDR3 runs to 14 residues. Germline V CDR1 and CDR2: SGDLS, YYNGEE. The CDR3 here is CASSVGPLEEKLFF. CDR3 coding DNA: TGTGCCAGCAGCGTCGGGCCGCTGGAGGAAAAACTGTTTTTT.

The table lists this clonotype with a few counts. CDR3 sequence reads: CSARDLGGEEKLFF. CDR3 bases: TGCAGTGCTAGAGATCTAGGGGGCGAGGAAAAACTGTTTTTT. This chain links TRBV20-1 with TRBJ1-4; 7 bases are shared with TRBD1. CDR1 is DFQATT, CDR2 SNEGSKA, per germline (reference sequence). This CDR3 comprises 14 residues. V shed 0 bases, J shed 8 bases, and the junction held 6 bases outside the gene matches.

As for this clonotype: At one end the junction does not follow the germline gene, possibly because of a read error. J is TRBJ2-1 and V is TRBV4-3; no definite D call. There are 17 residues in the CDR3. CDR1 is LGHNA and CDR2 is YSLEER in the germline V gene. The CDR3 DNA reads TGCGTCAGCAGCCCAAACCCGTCGGCCAGGTCCTACAATGAGCAGTTCTTC. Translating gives CVSSPNPSARSYNEQFF.

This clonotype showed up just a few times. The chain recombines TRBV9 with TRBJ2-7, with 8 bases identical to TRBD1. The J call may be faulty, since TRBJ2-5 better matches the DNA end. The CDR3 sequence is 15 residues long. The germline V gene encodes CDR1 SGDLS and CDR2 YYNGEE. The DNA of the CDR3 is TGTGCCAGCGCAGTCGGACAGGGAGTGGGAGAGACCCAGTACTTC. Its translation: CASAVGQGVGETQYF.

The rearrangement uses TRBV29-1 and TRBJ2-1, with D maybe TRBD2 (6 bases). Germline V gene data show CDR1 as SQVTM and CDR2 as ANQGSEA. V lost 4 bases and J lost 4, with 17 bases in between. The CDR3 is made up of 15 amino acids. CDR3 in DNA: TGCAGCGTTGTCAGGACCGCGGGAAAATACAATGAGCAGTTCTTC. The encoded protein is CSVVRTAGKYNEQFF.